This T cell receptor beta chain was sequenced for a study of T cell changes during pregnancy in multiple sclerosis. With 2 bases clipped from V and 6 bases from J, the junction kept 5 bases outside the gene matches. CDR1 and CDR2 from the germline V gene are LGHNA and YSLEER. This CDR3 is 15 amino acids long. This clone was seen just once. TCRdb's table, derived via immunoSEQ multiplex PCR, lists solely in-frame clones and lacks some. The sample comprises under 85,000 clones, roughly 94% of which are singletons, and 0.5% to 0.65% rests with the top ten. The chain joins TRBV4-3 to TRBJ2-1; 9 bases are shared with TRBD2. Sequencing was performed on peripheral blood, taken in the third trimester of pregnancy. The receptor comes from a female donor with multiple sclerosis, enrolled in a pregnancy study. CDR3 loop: CASSQRLAGFNEQFF. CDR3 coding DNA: TGCGCCAGCAGCCAACGTCTAGCGGGGTTCAATGAGCAGTTCTTC.